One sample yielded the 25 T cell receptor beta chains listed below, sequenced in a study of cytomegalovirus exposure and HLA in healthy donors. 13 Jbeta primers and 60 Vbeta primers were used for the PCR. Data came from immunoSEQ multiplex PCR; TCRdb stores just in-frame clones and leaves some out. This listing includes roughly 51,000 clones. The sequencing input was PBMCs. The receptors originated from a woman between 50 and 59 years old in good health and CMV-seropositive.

In nucleotides, the CDR3 is TGTGCCAGCAGCGTAGGGAAGGGGGCAGCTGAAAAACTGTTTTTT. This encodes CASSVGKGAAEKLFF. This chain connects TRBV9 to TRBJ1-4, with 7 nucleotides matching TRBD1. There are 15 residues in the CDR3. Trimming removed 0 bases from V and 7 bases from J; junction bases left unmatched: 6. Germline lookup yields CDR1 SGDLS and CDR2 YYNGEE.

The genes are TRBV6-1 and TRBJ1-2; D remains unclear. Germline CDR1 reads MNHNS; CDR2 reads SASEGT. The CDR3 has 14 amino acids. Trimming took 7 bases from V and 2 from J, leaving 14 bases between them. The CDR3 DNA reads TGTGCCAGCAATCGGGAATCATTAAACTATGGCTACACCTTC. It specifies CASNRESLNYGYTF.

This CDR3 reads CAWSVPGLGNIQYF. CDR3 bases: TGTGCCTGGAGTGTACCAGGGCTCGGAAACATTCAGTACTTC. This chain uses TRBV30 with TRBJ2-4; TRBD1 might be the D (5 bases). Trimming shortened V by 0 bases and J by 6 bases, and 12 bases separated the two germline ends. This CDR3 comprises 14 residues. Germline-derived CDR1 and CDR2 are GTSNPN and SVGIG (reference sequence). Combining the CDR3 with reference TRBV30 and TRBJ2-4 gives the whole variable domain SQTIHQWPATLVQPVGSPLSLECTVEGTSNPNLYWYRQAAGRGLQLLFYSVGIGQISSEVPQNLSASRPQDRQFILSSKKLLLSDSGFYLCAWSVPGLGNIQYFGAGTRLSVL.

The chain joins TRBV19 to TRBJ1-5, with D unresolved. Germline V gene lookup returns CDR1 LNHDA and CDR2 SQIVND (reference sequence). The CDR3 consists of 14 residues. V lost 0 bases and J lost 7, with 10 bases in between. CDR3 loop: CASSIDPTWQPQHF. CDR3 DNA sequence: TGTGCCAGTAGTATAGACCCTACTTGGCAGCCCCAGCATTTT.

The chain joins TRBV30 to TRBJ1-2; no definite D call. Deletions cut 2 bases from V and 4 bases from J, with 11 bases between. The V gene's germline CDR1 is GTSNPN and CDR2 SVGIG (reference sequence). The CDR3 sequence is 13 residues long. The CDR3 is CAWSLERSYGYTF. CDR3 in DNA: TGTGCCTGGAGTCTCGAGAGGAGCTATGGCTACACCTTC.

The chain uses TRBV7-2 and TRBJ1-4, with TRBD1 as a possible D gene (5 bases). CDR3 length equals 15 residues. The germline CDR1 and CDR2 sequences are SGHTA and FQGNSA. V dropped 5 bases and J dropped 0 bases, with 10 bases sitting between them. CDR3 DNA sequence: TGTGCCAGCAGCGCACAGACAGCAACTAATGAAAAACTGTTTTTT. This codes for CASSAQTATNEKLFF. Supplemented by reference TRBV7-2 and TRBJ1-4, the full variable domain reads GAGVSQSPSNKVTEKGKDVELRCDPISGHTALYWYRQSLGQGLEFLIYFQGNSAPDKSGLPSDRFSAERTGGSVSTLTIQRTQQEDSAVYLCASSAQTATNEKLFFGSGTQLSVL.

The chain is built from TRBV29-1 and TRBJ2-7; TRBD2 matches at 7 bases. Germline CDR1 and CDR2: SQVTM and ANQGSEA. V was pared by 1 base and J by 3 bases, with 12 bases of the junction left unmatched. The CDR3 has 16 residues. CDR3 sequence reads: CSVEVPARLAHYEQYF. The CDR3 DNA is TGCAGCGTTGAAGTCCCCGCGAGACTAGCCCACTACGAGCAGTACTTC.

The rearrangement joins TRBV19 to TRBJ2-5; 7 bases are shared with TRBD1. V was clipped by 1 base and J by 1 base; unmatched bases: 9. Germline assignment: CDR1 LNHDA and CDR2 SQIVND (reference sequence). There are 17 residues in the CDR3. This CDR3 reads CASSIGSKAGGQETQYF. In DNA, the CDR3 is TGTGCCAGTAGTATAGGGAGTAAGGCAGGGGGCCAAGAGACCCAGTACTTC.

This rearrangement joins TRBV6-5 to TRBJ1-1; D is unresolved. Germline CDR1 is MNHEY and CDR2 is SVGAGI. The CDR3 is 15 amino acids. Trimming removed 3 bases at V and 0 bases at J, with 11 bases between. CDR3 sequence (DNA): TGTGCCAGCAGTTATCATGCGGGGTTGAACACTGAAGCTTTCTTT. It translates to CASSYHAGLNTEAFF.

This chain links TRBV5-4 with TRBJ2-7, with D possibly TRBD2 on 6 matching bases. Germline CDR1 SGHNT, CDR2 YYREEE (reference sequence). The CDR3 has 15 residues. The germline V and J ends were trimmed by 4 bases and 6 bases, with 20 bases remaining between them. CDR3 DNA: TGTGCCAGCAGCCTACCGGAAGGGAGGTCTAGCGAGCAGTACTTC. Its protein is CASSLPEGRSSEQYF. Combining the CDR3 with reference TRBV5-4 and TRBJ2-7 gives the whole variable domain ETGVTQSPTHLIKTRGQQVTLRCSSQSGHNTVSWYQQALGQGPQFIFQYYREEENGRGNFPPRFSGLQFPNYSSELNVNALELDDSALYLCASSLPEGRSSEQYFGPGTRLTVT.

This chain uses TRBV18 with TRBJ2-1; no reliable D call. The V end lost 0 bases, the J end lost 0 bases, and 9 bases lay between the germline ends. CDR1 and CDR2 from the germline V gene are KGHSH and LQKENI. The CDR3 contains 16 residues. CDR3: CASSPPKASSYNEQFF. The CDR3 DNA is TGTGCCAGCTCACCACCGAAAGCAAGCTCCTACAATGAGCAGTTCTTC. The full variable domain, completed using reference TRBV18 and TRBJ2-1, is NAGVMQNPRHLVRRRGQEARLRCSPMKGHSHVYWYRQLPEEGLKFMVYLQKENIIDESGMPKERFSAEFPKEGPSILRIQQVVRGDSAAYFCASSPPKASSYNEQFFGPGTRLTVL.

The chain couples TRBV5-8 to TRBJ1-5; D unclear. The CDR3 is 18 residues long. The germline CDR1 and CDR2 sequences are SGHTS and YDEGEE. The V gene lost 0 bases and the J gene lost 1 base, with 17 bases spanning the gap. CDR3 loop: CASSLGNLRGASNQPQHF. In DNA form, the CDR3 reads TGTGCCAGCAGCTTGGGTAATTTGCGGGGAGCCAGCAATCAGCCCCAGCATTTT.

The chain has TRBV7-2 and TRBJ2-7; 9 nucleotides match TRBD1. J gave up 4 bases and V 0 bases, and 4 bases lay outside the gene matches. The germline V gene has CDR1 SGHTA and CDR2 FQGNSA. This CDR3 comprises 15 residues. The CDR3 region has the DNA TGTGCCAGCAGCTTAGCCGGGACAGGGTTTTACGAGCAGTACTTC. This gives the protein CASSLAGTGFYEQYF.

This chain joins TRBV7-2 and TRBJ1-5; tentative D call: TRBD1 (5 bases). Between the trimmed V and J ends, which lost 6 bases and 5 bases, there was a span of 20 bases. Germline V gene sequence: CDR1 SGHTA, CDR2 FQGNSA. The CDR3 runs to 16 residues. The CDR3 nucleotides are TGTGCCAGCAGACCCGGGGGTACGGTCGGCGATCAGCCCCAGCATTTT. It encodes CASRPGGTVGDQPQHF.

CDR3 coding DNA: TGCGCCACGCGGGAGGACACTGAAGCTTTCTTT. As protein: CATREDTEAFF. The chain couples TRBV10-2 to TRBJ1-1, with D unclear. Germline V gene lookup returns CDR1 WSHSY and CDR2 SAAADI. The V end lost 10 bases, the J end lost 3 bases, and 9 bases lay between the germline ends. The CDR3 runs to 11 residues.

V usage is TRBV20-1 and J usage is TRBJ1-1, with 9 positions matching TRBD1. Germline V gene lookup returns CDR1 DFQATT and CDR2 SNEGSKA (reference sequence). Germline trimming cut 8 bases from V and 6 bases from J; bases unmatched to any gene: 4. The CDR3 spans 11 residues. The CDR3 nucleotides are TGCAGTCATAACAGGGGGCCTGAAGCTTTCTTT. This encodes CSHNRGPEAFF.

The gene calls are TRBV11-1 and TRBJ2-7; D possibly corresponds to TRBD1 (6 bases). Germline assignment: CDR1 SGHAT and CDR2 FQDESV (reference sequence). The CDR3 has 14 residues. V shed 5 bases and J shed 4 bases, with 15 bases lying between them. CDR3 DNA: TGTGCCAGCAGCCGCACCTCGACAGGATACGAGCAGTACTTC. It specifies CASSRTSTGYEQYF. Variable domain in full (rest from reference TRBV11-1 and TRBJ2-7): EAEVAQSPRYKITEKSQAVAFWCDPISGHATLYWYRQILGQGPELLVQFQDESVVDDSQLPKDRFSAERLKGVDSTLKIQPAELGDSAMYLCASSRTSTGYEQYFGPGTRLTVT.

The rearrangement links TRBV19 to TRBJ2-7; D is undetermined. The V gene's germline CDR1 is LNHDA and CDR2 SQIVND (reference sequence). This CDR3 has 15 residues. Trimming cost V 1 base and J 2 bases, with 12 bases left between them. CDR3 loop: CASSIGAGSTYEQYF. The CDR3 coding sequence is TGTGCCAGTAGTATAGGGGCTGGCAGCACCTACGAGCAGTACTTC.

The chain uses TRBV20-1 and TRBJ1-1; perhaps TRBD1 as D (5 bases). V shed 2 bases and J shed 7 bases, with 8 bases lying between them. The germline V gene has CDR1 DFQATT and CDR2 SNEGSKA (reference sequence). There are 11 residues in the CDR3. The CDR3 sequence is CSARRDFEAFF. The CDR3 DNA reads TGCAGTGCTAGACGGGACTTTGAAGCTTTCTTT.

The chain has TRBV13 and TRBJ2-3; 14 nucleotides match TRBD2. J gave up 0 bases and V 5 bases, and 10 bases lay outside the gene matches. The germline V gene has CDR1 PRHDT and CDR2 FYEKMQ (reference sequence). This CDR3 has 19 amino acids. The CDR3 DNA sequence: TGTGCCAGCAGCAGCGGGACTAGCGGGGGCTATTATAGCACAGATACGCAGTATTTT. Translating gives CASSSGTSGGYYSTDTQYF.

CDR3 amino acids: CASSLGQGDYEQYF. In nucleotides, the CDR3 is TGTGCCAGCAGCTTAGGGCAGGGCGACTACGAGCAGTACTTC. The V and J genes are TRBV7-6 and TRBJ2-7; D is perhaps TRBD1 (5 bases). CDR3 length equals 14 residues. CDR1 is SGHVS, CDR2 FNYEAQ, per germline. V lost 1 base and J lost 3, with 10 bases in between.

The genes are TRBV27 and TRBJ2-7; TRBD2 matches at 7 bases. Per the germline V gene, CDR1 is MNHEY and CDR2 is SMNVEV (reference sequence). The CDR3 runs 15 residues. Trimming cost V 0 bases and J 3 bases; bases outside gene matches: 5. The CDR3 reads CASSLSIAGLYEQYF. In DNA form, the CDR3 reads TGTGCCAGCAGTTTATCGATAGCGGGTCTCTACGAGCAGTACTTC.

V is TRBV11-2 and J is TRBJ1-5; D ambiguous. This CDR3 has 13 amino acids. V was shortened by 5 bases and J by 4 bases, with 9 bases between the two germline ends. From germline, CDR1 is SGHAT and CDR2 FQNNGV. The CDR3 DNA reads TGTGCCAGCAGCGGTGGCCCAAATCAGCCCCAGCATTTT. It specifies CASSGGPNQPQHF.

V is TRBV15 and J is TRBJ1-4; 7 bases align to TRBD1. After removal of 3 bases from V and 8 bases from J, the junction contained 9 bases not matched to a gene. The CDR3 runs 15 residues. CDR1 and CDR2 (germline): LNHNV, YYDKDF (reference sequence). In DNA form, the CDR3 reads TGTGCCACCAGCAGGAAACGGGACAGCCCCGAAAAACTGTTTTTT. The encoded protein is CATSRKRDSPEKLFF. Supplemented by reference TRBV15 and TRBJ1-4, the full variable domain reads DAMVIQNPRYQVTQFGKPVTLSCSQTLNHNVMYWYQQKSSQAPKLLFHYYDKDFNNEADTPDNFQSRRPNTSFCFLDIRSPGLGDTAMYLCATSRKRDSPEKLFFGSGTQLSVL.

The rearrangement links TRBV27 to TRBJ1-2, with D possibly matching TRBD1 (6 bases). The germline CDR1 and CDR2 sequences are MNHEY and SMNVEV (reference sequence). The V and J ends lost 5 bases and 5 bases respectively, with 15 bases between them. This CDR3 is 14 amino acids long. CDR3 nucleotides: TGTGCCAGCAGTACAACAGGGCGGGGGTATGGCTACACCTTC. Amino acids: CASSTTGRGYGYTF.